The 17 T cell receptor beta chains reported below all come from one sample, sequenced in a study of T cell repertoires in cytomegalovirus infection. TCRdb redid the calling of the reads with MiXCR, one entry per CDR3 protein. This table holds roughly 800,000 distinct CDR3 sequences, about 29% found once. These receptors' targets are unknown. Specimen: cultured CD8+ T cells from PBMCs, collected from culture after CMV antigen stimulation. These receptors were obtained from a human donor in good health (CMV status not recorded). Some clones in this sample may be carry-over from other donors' samples.

V is TRBV9 and J is TRBJ2-4; D might be TRBD1 (7 bases). This CDR3 spans 17 amino acids. Trimming cost V 3 bases and J 1 base, with 17 bases left between them. Germline CDR1 and CDR2: SGDLS and YYNGEE. The CDR3 sequence is CASSGTGGGRAKNIQYF. CDR3 bases: TGTGCCAGCAGCGGGACAGGAGGAGGGCGGGCCAAAAACATTCAGTACTTC.

This clonotype was counted a few times. This sequence may be a read error, since a much larger clone differs from it by one base. This chain joins TRBV6-6 and TRBJ2-3; D is unresolved. Germline CDR1 reads MNHNY; CDR2 reads SVGAGI (reference sequence). The CDR3 length is 13 residues. V lost 2 bases, J lost 0 bases, and 3 bases lay in between. DNA of the CDR3: TGTGCCAGCAGTTACGCCAGCACAGATACGCAGTATTTT. Its translation: CASSYASTDTQYF.

This clonotype showed up just a few times. The chain carries TRBV6-5 and TRBJ1-1; no definite D call. Trimming removed 2 bases at V and 0 bases at J, with 10 bases between. CDR1 is MNHEY, CDR2 SVGAGI, per germline. The CDR3 loop spans 15 amino acids. The CDR3, as DNA: TGTGCCAGCAGTTACATGGCAGCGTTGAACACTGAAGCTTTCTTT. This translates into CASSYMAALNTEAFF.

About this clonotype itself: This could be a read error, since a much larger clone is one nucleotide away. This chain links TRBV5-3 with TRBJ1-1; maybe TRBD1 (6 bases). TRBV5-3 falls under the ORF class, with uncertain function. The CDR3 is 14 amino acids. CDR3 amino acids: CASSLAGADTEAFF. The CDR3 DNA reads as TGTGCCAGCAGCTTGGCAGGGGCGGACACTGAAGCTTTCTTT.

The rearrangement uses TRBV6-1 and TRBJ2-7, with 12 bases identical to TRBD2. Unmatched junction bases numbered 9, after V lost 0 bases and J lost 6 bases. Germline CDR1 and CDR2: MNHNS and SASEGT. The CDR3 runs 17 residues. The CDR3 DNA is TGTGCCAGCAGTGAAGCGCTTCTAGCGGGGGGGCAGAGCGAGCAGTACGTC. Protein: CASSEALLAGGQSEQYV.

V and J are TRBV6-6 and TRBJ1-1, with no clear D. Germline CDR1 MNHNY, CDR2 SVGAGI (reference sequence). The CDR3 has 17 amino acids. V shed 2 bases and J shed 1 base, with 17 bases lying between them. The CDR3 bases are TGTGCCAGCAGTTACCTGGACCCATCAACCCCGAACACTGAAGCTTTCTTT. It translates to CASSYLDPSTPNTEAFF.

The CDR3 loop reads CASSSLDTNPYNEQFF. CDR3 coding DNA: TGTGCCAGCAGTTCCCTAGACACGAACCCCTACAATGAGCAGTTCTTC. The chain links TRBV6-5 to TRBJ2-1; D gene uncertain. Germline V lookup: CDR1 MNHEY, CDR2 SVGAGI. This CDR3 is 16 amino acids long. Trimming took 4 bases from V and 2 from J, leaving 15 bases between them.

This clonotype was seen at least ten times. J is TRBJ2-2 and V is TRBV7-6; 7 positions agree with TRBD1. CDR1 and CDR2 from the germline V gene are SGHVS and FNYEAQ. The CDR3 runs 16 residues. V shed 0 bases, J shed 5 bases, and the junction held 6 bases outside the gene matches. The CDR3 protein is CASSLAEGAWTGELFF. The CDR3 bases are TGTGCCAGCAGCTTAGCAGAGGGGGCATGGACCGGGGAGCTGTTTTTT.

The sample holds a few counts of this clonotype. The chain employs TRBV7-4 and TRBJ1-2; D gene unclear. The V gene lost 1 base and the J gene lost 6 bases, with 6 bases spanning the gap. Germline values: CDR1 SGHVT, CDR2 SQSDAQ. The CDR3 has 12 residues. The CDR3 is CASSLGHDGYTF. CDR3 DNA: TGTGCCAGCAGCTTAGGGCACGATGGCTACACCTTC.

In its sample, this clonotype was seen a few times. The chain couples TRBV2 to TRBJ2-7, with 7 bases lining up with TRBD1. Germline V gene data show CDR1 as SNHLY and CDR2 as FYNNEI. This CDR3 region has 13 residues. V dropped 4 bases and J dropped 5; count of bases not matched to a gene: 5. CDR3 sequence: CASSGQGLNEQYV. As DNA, the CDR3 is TGTGCCAGCAGTGGACAGGGTTTAAACGAGCAGTACGTC.

The chain recombines TRBV4-1 with TRBJ2-2, with 7 bases identical to TRBD1. The CDR3 has 15 residues. V was clipped by 4 bases and J by 1 base; unmatched bases: 3. Germline assignment: CDR1 MGHRA and CDR2 YSYEKL. The CDR3 is CASSRDSRNTGELFF. The CDR3, as DNA: TGCGCCAGCAGCCGGGACAGTCGGAACACCGGGGAGCTGTTTTTT.

This clonotype was seen just once. The V call is TRBV6-2 or TRBV6-3, the J call TRBJ2-1, with 9 bases that match TRBD1. The CDR3 loop spans 15 amino acids. Germline-derived CDR1 and CDR2 are MNHEY and SVGEGT. V lost 2 bases to trimming and J lost 7 bases; unmatched junction nucleotides: 6. The DNA of the CDR3 is TGTGCCAGCAGTTACGGGGGGACAGGGAGGAATGAGCAGTTCTTC. The encoded protein is CASSYGGTGRNEQFF.

This clonotype has just a few counts. The chain carries TRBV4-2 and TRBJ1-1; TRBD1 matches at 7 bases. CDR3 length equals 16 residues. The V segment lost 4 bases and the J segment 3 bases; nucleotides outside the gene matches: 11. Germline V gene lookup returns CDR1 LGHNA and CDR2 YNFKEQ. The CDR3 DNA is TGTGCCAGCAGCCCTCAGGGGGATTTCGGGTACACTGAAGCTTTCTTT. Residues: CASSPQGDFGYTEAFF.

There are many counts of this clonotype. The chain carries TRBV12-5 and TRBJ1-5; D remains ambiguous. Germline V gives CDR1 LGHNT, CDR2 FRNRAP. The CDR3 extends over 14 amino acids. V lost 7 bases, J lost 7 bases, and 17 bases lay in between. In nucleotides, the CDR3 is TGTGCTAGTGCCTACTCCGGTGCGAAACAGCCCCAGCATTTT. It is translated as CASAYSGAKQPQHF. The entire variable domain, with the rest obtained from reference TRBV12-5 and TRBJ1-5, is as follows: DARVTQTPRHKVTEMGQEVTMRCQPILGHNTVFWYRQTMMQGLELLAYFRNRAPLDDSGMPKDRFSAEMPDATLATLKIQPSEPRDSAVYFCASAYSGAKQPQHFGDGTRLSIL.

This clonotype appeared a few times. The chain combines TRBV6-5 with TRBJ1-2; 11 nucleotides agree with TRBD1. CDR1 is MNHEY, CDR2 SVGAGI, per germline. V trimming: 0 bases; J trimming: 8 bases; junction bases outside the gene matches: 2. The length of the CDR3 is 14 residues. CDR3 loop: CASSYSRTGGGYTF. DNA for the CDR3: TGTGCCAGCAGTTACTCGAGGACAGGGGGCGGCTACACCTTC.

This clonotype was recorded once. CDR3 protein: CASSQIGLAKETQYF. The CDR3 region has the DNA TGTGCCAGCAGCCAAATTGGACTAGCGAAAGAGACCCAGTACTTC. The V gene is TRBV7-3, the J gene TRBJ2-5, with TRBD2 matching over 9 bases. CDR3 size: 15 residues. In germline, CDR1 is SGHTA, CDR2 FQGTGA. The V gene end was trimmed by 5 bases and the J gene end by 3 bases; junction bases not matched to a gene: 7.

This clonotype has more than one count but fewer than ten. The chain uses TRBV7-8 and TRBJ2-1; 13 bases align to TRBD2. The CDR3 runs to 20 residues. The trim removed 4 bases at V and 5 bases at J, leaving 17 bases unmatched. Germline V gives CDR1 SGHVS, CDR2 FQNEAQ. The CDR3: CASSSHGTSGGVHWDNEQFF. CDR3 nucleotides: TGTGCCAGCAGCTCGCACGGCACTAGCGGGGGGGTGCATTGGGACAATGAGCAGTTCTTC.